The 13 T cell receptor beta chains in this list originate from one sample, sequenced in a study of HIV-infected patients and healthy controls. All unsorted peripheral T cells were captured because whole blood was used without fractionation. Alpha and beta constant-region primers primed reverse transcription of approximately 0.55 ug RNA. Alpha and beta chain libraries were made separately by chain-specific third strand synthesis with multiplexing indices. TCRdb reprocessed the 5' RACE reads with MiXCR, giving one entry per CDR3 protein. The sample carries 15,000 or so distinct CDR3 sequences, around 6.7% recorded once. Sequencing used blood. These receptors all stem from an adult in good health.

This clonotype was recorded at least ten times. V gene TRBV3-1 combines with J gene TRBJ1-5, with D unresolved. The CDR3 covers 15 residues. Trimming left V 1 base short and J 6 bases short, with 13 bases between. Looked up from germline, CDR1 is LGHDT and CDR2 is YNNKEL (reference sequence). CDR3 nucleotide sequence: TGTGCCAGCAGCCAAGGAGGTAATATTGGTCAGCCCCAGCATTTT. Encoded protein: CASSQGGNIGQPQHF. The complete variable domain, with remaining parts taken from reference TRBV3-1 and TRBJ1-5, reads DTAVSQTPKYLVTQMGNDKSIKCEQNLGHDTMYWYKQDSKKFLKIMFSYNNKELIINETVPNRFSPKSPDKAHLNLHINSLELGDSAVYFCASSQGGNIGQPQHFGDGTRLSIL.

This clonotype was observed at least ten times. This chain joins TRBV19 and TRBJ1-4, with TRBD1 identical over 7 bases. V was pared by 2 bases and J by 3 bases, with 3 bases of the junction left unmatched. In germline, CDR1 is LNHDA, CDR2 SQIVND (reference sequence). The CDR3 extends over 15 amino acids. The CDR3 sequence: CASSIPGTANEKLFF. CDR3 bases: TGTGCCAGTAGTATACCCGGGACAGCTAATGAAAAACTGTTTTTT.

A word on this clonotype: A much larger clone differs from this one at a single base, so this may be a read error. The chain has TRBV7-8 and TRBJ2-5, with TRBD2 as a possible D gene (7 bases). Trimming shortened V by 1 base and J by 5 bases, and 17 bases separated the two germline ends. CDR1 SGHVS and CDR2 FQNEAQ come from the germline V gene. The CDR3 runs 16 residues. In nucleotides, the CDR3 is TGTGCCAGCAGCTTAGTGTTAGTGGGGGGGCTTGAGACCCAGTACTTC. It codes for CASSLVLVGGLETQYF.

This clonotype appeared once. The chain combines TRBV15 with TRBJ2-3; no clear D. V was pared by 0 bases and J by 4 bases, with 5 bases between. The CDR3 is 13 residues long. Germline assignment: CDR1 LNHNV and CDR2 YYDKDF (reference sequence). The chain's CDR3 is CATSRDAPDTQYF. CDR3 nucleotides: TGTGCCACCAGCAGAGATGCGCCAGATACGCAGTATTTT.

This clonotype was seen many times. The chain couples TRBV6-2 or TRBV6-3 to TRBJ2-7; TRBD2 aligns across 9 bases. Germline V gene sequence: CDR1 MNHEY, CDR2 SVGEGT. CDR3 length: 17 residues. Unmatched junction bases numbered 11, after V lost 5 bases and J lost 0 bases. The CDR3 here is CASSTNQRTSDSYEQYF. DNA for the CDR3: TGTGCCAGCAGTACGAACCAAAGGACTAGCGACTCCTACGAGCAGTACTTC.

This clonotype is medium-sized within its sample. The chain is built from TRBV10-3 and TRBJ1-2; TRBD1 aligns across 9 bases. This CDR3 contains 13 residues. Germline V gene sequence: CDR1 ENHRY, CDR2 SYGVKD. V was pared by 4 bases and J by 8 bases, with 5 bases of the junction left unmatched. The CDR3 spells CAISGGQGEGYTF. CDR3 sequence (DNA): TGTGCCATCAGTGGGGGACAGGGTGAAGGCTACACCTTC.

This clonotype has a count of ten or more. This chain connects TRBV6-1 to TRBJ2-3; D not resolved. This CDR3 contains 15 residues. The germline V gene has CDR1 MNHNS and CDR2 SASEGT. V shed 4 bases and J shed 0 bases, with 11 bases lying between them. The CDR3 is CASSGSWGSTDTQYF. CDR3 DNA: TGTGCCAGCAGTGGCTCTTGGGGTAGCACAGATACGCAGTATTTT.

This clonotype was seen ten or more times. The genes are TRBV12-3 or TRBV12-4 and TRBJ2-7; the D gene is possibly TRBD2 (6 bases). This CDR3 spans 14 amino acids. V was shortened by 5 bases and J by 3 bases, with 14 bases between the two germline ends. This CDR3 is CASSVTSSDYEQYF. The CDR3 DNA reads TGTGCCAGCAGTGTAACCTCTAGCGACTACGAGCAGTACTTC.

This clonotype was counted a few times. The V and J genes are TRBV13 and TRBJ2-1, with TRBD2 matching over 8 bases. Looked up from germline, CDR1 is PRHDT and CDR2 is FYEKMQ (reference sequence). The CDR3 loop spans 14 amino acids. V trimming: 4 bases; J trimming: 6 bases; junction bases outside the gene matches: 5. The CDR3 spells CASSYSGTGNEQFF. The DNA for the CDR3 is TGTGCCAGCAGCTATAGCGGGACCGGCAATGAGCAGTTCTTC.

This clonotype was recorded many times. The rearrangement links TRBV30 to TRBJ2-7, with a possible D match to TRBD1 (6 bases). Germline V gene lookup returns CDR1 GTSNPN and CDR2 SVGIG (reference sequence). Trimming pared 2 bases from V and 1 base from J, leaving 18 bases between. The CDR3 is made up of 16 amino acids. In DNA form, the CDR3 reads TGTGCCTGGAGTTTGAAAGTCGGGACAACTTCCTACGAGCAGTACTTC. Its protein product is CAWSLKVGTTSYEQYF.

The sample holds many counts of this clonotype. The genes are TRBV24-1 and TRBJ2-3, with D perhaps assigned TRBD1 or TRBD2 (5 bases each). The V gene's germline CDR1 is KGHDR and CDR2 SFDVKD. The CDR3 is made up of 15 amino acids. V lost 0 bases to trimming and J lost 4 bases, with 10 bases between them. CDR3 nucleotide sequence: TGTGCCACCAGTGATTTGAGGGGAGAACCAGATACGCAGTATTTT. It specifies CATSDLRGEPDTQYF.

In this sample, this clonotype turned up many times. The V and J genes are TRBV12-3 or TRBV12-4 and TRBJ2-4; 8 bases match TRBD1. CDR3 length: 18 amino acids. V lost 4 bases, J lost 1 base, and 12 bases stayed unmatched. The CDR3 spells CASSSRDRPKMAKNIQYF. CDR3 DNA sequence: TGTGCCAGCAGTTCCCGGGACAGGCCAAAGATGGCCAAAAACATTCAGTACTTC.

V gene TRBV29-1 combines with J gene TRBJ2-1; 16 bases line up with TRBD2. Germline CDR1 and CDR2: SQVTM and ANQGSEA. This CDR3 has 16 residues. The ends lost 2 bases at V and 10 bases at J; junction bases unmatched: 8. CDR3 in amino acids: CSVERPGTSGRAEQFF. The DNA of the CDR3 is TGCAGCGTTGAACGACCCGGGACTAGCGGGAGGGCGGAGCAGTTCTTC.